This section outlines one TCR beta chain sequence together with its context. This clonotype turned up a few times. It lacks a known antigen. Base qualities are not provided; no much larger clone lies one nucleotide away. For this chain, trimming is 3 bases at the V end and 0 bases at the J end, and the number of junction bases without a gene match is 9. The CDR3 holds 18 amino acids from the cysteine to the phenylalanine. Only CDR3 DNA is held: 54 bases, read in frame from base 1. From a lookup of the germline V gene (reference sequence), CDR1 and CDR2 are LNHNV and YYDKDF. Libraries were built with multiplex PCR. Reads for this sample came from an Illumina HiSeq 4000. To build TCR beta libraries, CDR3 regions were amplified by Arm-PCR using iRepertoire HTBI primers. PCR products were gel purified before sequencing. Under the source paper's analysis protocol: A total of 62 TRBV and under 15 TRBJ segments were identified across samples and were used for gene usage analysis of CDR3 amino acid clonotypes. COPE and FqMerger were used to merge the filtered high-quality paired reads into contigs. BLAST was used to align contigs to IMGT TRBV, TRBD and TRBJ reference genes, with CDR3 defined following IMGT. Any clonotype with a frequency above 0.1% was counted as a highly expanded clone. Shannon entropy served as the measure of repertoire diversity, while the Gini coefficient captured V-J evenness. A clonotype found in more than one individual was treated as public. The public sequencing data were trimmed at Q25 with fastp and processed into clonotypes with MiXCR by TCRdb, which kept only in-frame beta chains. CDR3 protein duplicates are merged, each entry listing the most common genes and DNA. These V and J calls are TCRdb output, not the study's own analysis. For this sample there are 300,000 to 400,000 distinct CDR3 sequences; 16% appear just once. Roughly 27% of the sample goes to the ten largest clones.

The sample is drawn from a study of regulatory T cells in long-lasting Graves disease (dated by TCRdb to the early 2020s). With regard to the full study: Antithyroid drugs had been taken for less than 3 months by newly diagnosed Graves' disease patients. Peripheral blood TCR sequencing and RNA sequencing compared persistent Graves' disease patients with newly diagnosed Graves' disease patients. The study was conducted in China and was registered as a clinical trial. TCR sequencing covered around 13 persistent and around 20 newly diagnosed Graves' disease patients, about 35 samples in total. Beyond this particular receptor, the publication reports: A larger number of public clonotypes was shared among persistent patients (more than 2,500) than among newly diagnosed patients (around 970). Compared with newly diagnosed patients, patients with persistent Graves' disease had lower TCR Shannon entropy and fewer highly expanded clones, which suggests clonal expansion. TRBV28, TRBJ1-2 and TRBJ2-5 were preferentially used in persistent disease, while TRBV20-1 and TRBJ2-1 were favored in newly diagnosed disease. Peripheral blood alone was examined, since thyroid tissue, which constituted the primary lesion, could not be accessed. Sequencing and analysis were restricted to the TCR beta chain. The authors acknowledged the small sample size as a limitation that may reduce accuracy.

The time point label corresponds to: newly diagnosed GD, antithyroid drugs for less than 3 months. For both TCR sequencing and RNA sequencing, RNA was extracted from PBMCs using TRIzol. Graves' disease was diagnosed according to American Thyroid Association guidelines. Recruitment of patients was carried out at an endocrinology department in Xi'an, China. Each patient gave approximately 10 milliliters of peripheral blood, collected in an EDTA anticoagulant tube. Ficoll Paque Plus density gradient separation was used to isolate PBMCs, and no additional T cell sorting was done. RNA quality was checked with an Agilent 2100 Bioanalyzer and agarose gel, and concentration with a NanoDrop 2000. These records were also assigned to another study, of T cells in Graves' hyperthyroidism and ophthalmopathy. Taken from the second paper: Stable Graves' hyperthyroidism was defined as no progression to ophthalmopathy during 18 months of follow-up. The hyperthyroidism patients were between 18 and 65 years old and newly diagnosed, with a disease duration of less than 2 months. The study excluded patients with uncontrolled infections, other autoimmune diseases, pregnancy or lactation. Diagnoses were based on clinical symptoms, serum thyroxine and TRAb, thyroid ultrasound and orbital computed tomography. The TCR CDR3 was subjected to a first round of RT-PCR using the HTBI primer set and the Qiagen OneStep RT-PCR kit. Most expanded thyroid clonotypes (frequency above 0.001) were also detected in blood, a finding suggesting that blood repertoires may reflect thyroid immune responses. In cross-validation, a model built on a 13 V-J signature told ophthalmopathy apart from stable hyperthyroidism with under 90% sensitivity and roughly 81% specificity, and in testing the same model reached 80%/75%. In validation, the model predicted progression to ophthalmopathy a median of around six months before onset, with roughly 71% sensitivity and 72.22% specificity. To identify TCR V-J signatures that set the groups apart, the researchers used a discovery cohort of more than 95 patients, made up of 40 to 45 with Graves' ophthalmopathy and 57 with stable Graves' hyperthyroidism. Whether ophthalmopathy could be predicted prospectively was tested in an independent validation cohort made up of roughly 19 hyperthyroidism patients plus 17 patients who later progressed to ophthalmopathy. The roughly 90 discovery patients were divided at random into training and test sets in a 7:3 ratio. Thyroid tissue and blood T-cell repertoires from six Graves' hyperthyroidism patients were also compared in the study. Once sampling was done, hyperthyroidism patients were given methimazole at a starting dose of 30 mg daily, whereas ophthalmopathy patients were given high-dose intravenous methylprednisolone. Libraries were constructed in a second round of multiplex PCR, after which size selection and purification were carried out. Paired-end sequencing of the libraries was performed with 100 bp reads on an Illumina HiSeq2000. SOAPnuke was used to process the raw data, with reads discarded if the reads contained adapters or uncalled bases, had a mean Phred below 15, or lacked an exact constant-primer or identifier match. COPE v1.2.5 was used to merge high-quality paired reads, and clonotypes were defined as unique nucleotide sequences. MiTCR v1.1 was used to align the clonotypes against IMGT TRBV, TRBD and TRBJ reference segments. The analysis was restricted to V-J combinations with a frequency above 0.0001, which together covered just over 98% of the repertoires. A TCS score was defined as the ratio between F50 (clonal expansion) and ExV (chaos), using BLOSUM62-based TCRdist between CDR3 peptides within each V-J. Welch's t-statistics and random forest reduced fewer than 600 V-J features to roughly 13, which were used in a naive Bayes classifier (R e1071). Sample size was not statistically predetermined, and investigators were not blinded to group allocation. The paper describes TCR Vbeta CDR3 sequencing of roughly 130 peripheral blood samples, made up of fewer than 50 ophthalmopathy patients, some 80 hyperthyroidism patients and some 17 progressor patients.

The source was peripheral blood mononuclear cells (PBMCs), collected at new diagnosis, from a patient treated with antithyroid drugs. This TCR derives from a man aged 35 to 55 with Graves disease. Donor details come from another sample of the same person, matched by shared clones. The V and J segments used are TRBV15 and TRBJ2-1; 9 middle bases align to TRBD1. The nucleotides are TGTGCCACCAGCAGGGACCCCGGGACAGGGAGCTCCTACAATGAGCAGTTCTTC. The encoded protein is CATSRDPGTGSSYNEQFF. The variable domain in full, with residues beyond the CDR3 obtained from the reference TRBV15 and TRBJ2-1 genes, is DAMVIQNPRYQVTQFGKPVTLSCSQTLNHNVMYWYQQKSSQAPKLLFHYYDKDFNNEADTPDNFQSRRPNTSFCFLDIRSPGLGDTAMYLCATSRDPGTGSSYNEQFFGPGTRLTVL.